This TCR beta chain originates from a study of T cell responses to AZD1222 COVID-19 vaccine. Study context: The study pooled second doses at about 4 or about 12 weeks.

The protocol was immunoSEQ multiplex PCR, while the TCRdb copy is restricted to in-frame clones and leaves out a portion. The data hold about 140,000 clones, with approximately 88% observed a single time. This CDR3 contains 14 residues. With 1 base removed from V and 8 bases from J, the gap between germline ends came to 11 bases. Germline V gene lookup returns CDR1 SEHNR and CDR2 FQNEAQ (reference sequence). The study, taken as a whole, reports: Unmutated regions of variants are reportedly targeted by nearly half of spike-specific TCRs. Regions 160-218 and 743-854 held dominance among vaccine-associated CD4 TCRs, which spanned spike. Donors in the cohort were predominantly white British and more often female, and clonal diversity was possibly underestimated.

Notes on this clone: Its antigen is currently unknown.

The chain combines TRBV7-9 with TRBJ1-4, with D perhaps TRBD1 (5 bases). The sample in question was peripheral blood, obtained on day 0 of AZD1222 vaccination. This clonotype was obtained from an adult in good health. DNA of the CDR3: TGTGCCAGCAGCTTAGGGCAGGGTTTGGAAAAACTGTTTTTT. Its translation: CASSLGQGLEKLFF. The variable domain in full, with the rest retrieved from reference TRBV7-9 and TRBJ1-4, is DTGVSQNPRHKITKRGQNVTFRCDPISEHNRLYWYRQTLGQGPEFLTYFQNEAQLEKSRLLSDRFSAERPKGSFSTLEIQRTEQGDSAMYLCASSLGQGLEKLFFGSGTQLSVL.